These 23 T cell receptor beta chains came from one sample sequenced in a study of T cells in Graves' hyperthyroidism and ophthalmopathy. Amplification yielded TCR beta CDR3 regions, with RNA transcripts as the source. TCR CDR3 regions were first amplified by RT-PCR with HTBI primers. TCRdb ran MiXCR on the multiplex PCR reads and lists one entry per CDR3 protein. The data hold a few hundred thousand distinct CDR3 sequences, with approximately 15% observed a single time. Sequenced material: blood. These receptors all come from a woman in her 30s with Graves' hyperthyroidism.

The sample holds many counts of this clonotype. The CDR3 is CASSLAVGTSGRSRSYEQYF. The CDR3 DNA reads as TGTGCCAGCAGCTTAGCAGTGGGGACTAGCGGGAGAAGTAGGTCCTACGAGCAGTACTTC. The chain joins TRBV7-2 to TRBJ2-7; 14 nucleotides line up with TRBD2. Germline CDR1 SGHTA, CDR2 FQGNSA. The CDR3 is 20 amino acids. With 0 bases clipped from V and 1 base from J, the junction kept 11 bases outside the gene matches.

Many counts were recorded for this clonotype. The chain links TRBV7-2 to TRBJ2-7; 10 nucleotides agree with TRBD1. Germline assignment: CDR1 SGHTA and CDR2 FQGNSA. This CDR3 comprises 14 residues. V was pared by 5 bases and J by 4 bases, with 5 bases of the junction left unmatched. The CDR3 DNA reads TGTGCCAGCAGCCCCGGGACAGGGGAATACGAGCAGTACTTC. Its translation is CASSPGTGEYEQYF.

Notes on this clonotype: The junction differs from germline at one of its ends, possibly a read error. The chain recombines TRBV2 with TRBJ2-1, with TRBD2 matching over 9 bases. This CDR3 is 12 amino acids long. CDR1 SNHLY and CDR2 FYNNEI come from the germline V gene. CDR3 coding DNA: TGTGCCAGCAGCCAGCGGGAGGCCCACCAGGTCTTC. Its protein is CASSQREAHQVF.

The chain joins TRBV29-1 to TRBJ2-7; 13 bases agree with TRBD2. Germline trimming cut 6 bases from V and 3 bases from J; bases unmatched to any gene: 2. Looked up from germline, CDR1 is SQVTM and CDR2 is ANQGSEA. CDR3 length equals 13 residues. In DNA, the CDR3 is TGCAGCGTAGGGACTAGCGGGAACTACGAGCAGTACTTC. Residues: CSVGTSGNYEQYF.

This clonotype came up many times. The rearrangement links TRBV6-1 to TRBJ1-2; 9 bases are shared with TRBD1. The CDR3 loop spans 13 amino acids. In germline, CDR1 is MNHNS, CDR2 SASEGT. With V trimmed by 5 bases and J by 8 bases, 6 bases remained unmatched. CDR3 sequence reads: CASSRQGVDGYTF. The CDR3 nucleotides are TGTGCCAGCAGTAGACAGGGGGTCGACGGCTACACCTTC.

This clonotype was detected a few times. The gene calls are TRBV19 and TRBJ1-1; D is possibly TRBD1 (6 bases). Per the germline V gene, CDR1 is LNHDA and CDR2 is SQIVND (reference sequence). The CDR3 has 14 amino acids. V was trimmed by 9 bases and J by 1 base, leaving 15 bases between them. This CDR3 reads CASRRGAENTEAFF. CDR3 coding DNA: TGTGCCAGCAGGAGGGGGGCAGAGAACACTGAAGCTTTCTTT.

This clonotype was seen more than once but under ten times. This chain joins TRBV29-1 and TRBJ2-2, with 8 positions matching TRBD1. The CDR3 is made up of 12 amino acids. Germline CDR1 and CDR2: SQVTM and ANQGSEA. V lost 5 bases to trimming and J lost 6 bases; unmatched junction nucleotides: 2. The CDR3 DNA follows: TGCAGCGTTACGGACAGGGCCGGGGAGCTGTTTTTT. Its translation is CSVTDRAGELFF.

This clonotype came up many times. The chain employs TRBV20-1 and TRBJ2-1; 15 positions agree with TRBD2. The germline V gene has CDR1 DFQATT and CDR2 SNEGSKA (reference sequence). V lost 2 bases and J lost 15; bases outside the gene matches: 8. This CDR3 has 14 amino acids. This chain's CDR3 is CSARSGLAGGPAFF. The CDR3 DNA reads TGCAGTGCTAGATCGGGACTAGCGGGAGGCCCTGCGTTCTTC.

This clonotype was recorded a few times. The chain has TRBV20-1 and TRBJ2-7; TRBD2 matches 8 bases. The length of the CDR3 is 16 residues. V dropped 5 bases and J dropped 0; count of bases not matched to a gene: 12. From germline, CDR1 is DFQATT and CDR2 SNEGSKA (reference sequence). CDR3 residues: CSAAALLAEFSYEQYF. As DNA, the CDR3 is TGCAGTGCTGCCGCTTTACTAGCGGAATTCTCCTACGAGCAGTACTTC.

The rearrangement uses TRBV27 and TRBJ2-7, with D possibly being TRBD1 or TRBD2 (5 bases each). Trimming took 1 base from V and 4 from J, leaving 20 bases between them. This CDR3 spans 17 amino acids. Germline V gene data show CDR1 as MNHEY and CDR2 as SMNVEV (reference sequence). CDR3 sequence reads: CASSLFPPGRLTYEQYF. The CDR3 bases are TGTGCCAGCAGTTTATTCCCCCCGGGGCGTTTGACATACGAGCAGTACTTC.

This clonotype was detected many times. This chain links TRBV2 with TRBJ2-1; 7 bases agree with TRBD2. V shed 4 bases and J 6 bases; nucleotides not matched to a gene: 12. The length of the CDR3 is 16 residues. Germline values: CDR1 SNHLY, CDR2 FYNNEI. CDR3 amino acids: CASSGSRAGVGNEQFF. DNA of the CDR3: TGTGCCAGCAGTGGGTCAAGGGCGGGAGTCGGCAATGAGCAGTTCTTC. The variable domain in full, completed from reference TRBV2 and TRBJ2-1, reads EPEVTQTPSHQVTQMGQEVILRCVPISNHLYFYWYRQILGQKVEFLVSFYNNEISEKSEIFDDQFSVERPDGSNFTLKIRSTKLEDSAMYFCASSGSRAGVGNEQFFGPGTRLTVL.

This clonotype was recorded many times. CDR3 nucleotide sequence: TGTGCCAGCAGTACTAGCTCCCTCCCGCTGGCCTACAATGAGCAGTTCTTC. Translated: CASSTSSLPLAYNEQFF. This chain connects TRBV12-3 or TRBV12-4 to TRBJ2-1, with a possible D match to TRBD2 (6 bases). CDR3 length: 17 residues. V shed 5 bases and J shed 2 bases, with 19 bases lying between them.

The chain is built from TRBV24-1 and TRBJ2-1, with 14 bases aligning to TRBD2. Looked up from germline, CDR1 is KGHDR and CDR2 is SFDVKD. V was clipped by 4 bases and J by 6 bases; unmatched bases: 1. This CDR3 has 15 amino acids. This CDR3 is CATSEGTSGGNEQFF. The DNA for the CDR3 is TGTGCCACCAGTGAGGGGACTAGCGGGGGCAATGAGCAGTTCTTC.

This clonotype was counted ten times or more. The chain employs TRBV28 and TRBJ2-7; possibly TRBD1 for D (6 bases). V lost 4 bases, J lost 3 bases, and 16 bases lay in between. This CDR3 region has 15 residues. From germline, CDR1 is MDHEN and CDR2 SYDVKM. The CDR3 nucleotides are TGTGCCAGCAGTTCCGACAGGTCGCCTTTCTACGAGCAGTACTTC. Its protein is CASSSDRSPFYEQYF.

The chain uses TRBV6-2 or TRBV6-3 and TRBJ2-1; 7 bases line up with TRBD2. The CDR3 spans 13 residues. The germline V gene has CDR1 MNHEY and CDR2 SVGEGT. The V segment lost 8 bases and the J segment 5 bases; nucleotides outside the gene matches: 6. CDR3 sequence (DNA): TGTGCCAGCGGCGGGAGCAGGAACAATGAGCAGTTCTTC. This codes for CASGGSRNNEQFF.

This clonotype has a handful of counts. The J gene is TRBJ2-2, the V gene TRBV7-9; D possibly corresponds to TRBD2 (5 bases). Trimming stripped 5 bases from V and 1 base from J, with 14 bases between. Germline CDR1 and CDR2: SEHNR and FQNEAQ (reference sequence). The CDR3 spans 16 residues. As DNA, the CDR3 is TGTGCCAGCAGCCCACCGGCGGGTAGGAACACCGGGGAGCTGTTTTTT. This encodes CASSPPAGRNTGELFF.

This clonotype was counted many times. The chain carries TRBV3-1 and TRBJ2-5; D unresolved. This CDR3 contains 13 residues. Trimming cost V 0 bases and J 5 bases, with 7 bases left between them. Germline V gene sequence: CDR1 LGHDT, CDR2 YNNKEL (reference sequence). DNA of the CDR3: TGTGCCAGCAGCCAAGAAGGGCCGGAGACCCAGTACTTC. Its protein is CASSQEGPETQYF.

This clonotype was picked up many times. The chain joins TRBV2 to TRBJ2-7, with 7 bases matching TRBD2. The CDR3 length is 14 residues. V trimming: 7 bases; J trimming: 0 bases; junction bases outside the gene matches: 6. Germline-derived CDR1 and CDR2 are SNHLY and FYNNEI. The CDR3 region is CASKGLGSSYEQYF. The CDR3 coding sequence is TGTGCCAGCAAAGGACTAGGGAGCTCCTACGAGCAGTACTTC.

V is TRBV20-1 and J is TRBJ1-5; 7 bases agree with TRBD1. The CDR3 is 12 amino acids. Germline loops: CDR1 DFQATT, CDR2 SNEGSKA (reference sequence). Unmatched junction bases numbered 5, after V lost 5 bases and J lost 7 bases. This CDR3 reads CSAGRGEQPQHF. DNA of the CDR3: TGCAGTGCTGGCAGGGGGGAGCAGCCCCAGCATTTT.

This clonotype was seen repeatedly, ten times or more. The rearrangement links TRBV28 to TRBJ1-5, with 9 bases matching TRBD1. This CDR3 is built from 15 residues. Trimming removed 6 bases from V and 2 bases from J; junction bases left unmatched: 5. The germline V gene has CDR1 MDHEN and CDR2 SYDVKM. For the CDR3, the DNA is TGTGCCAGCAGACGGGACAGGGACGGCAATCAGCCCCAGCATTTT. Translated, it gives CASRRDRDGNQPQHF.

This clonotype was counted ten times or more. This sequence joins TRBV6-1 and TRBJ2-3, with a weak D call TRBD2 (5 bases). CDR1 MNHNS and CDR2 SASEGT come from the germline V gene. V lost 5 bases and J lost 2, with 11 bases in between. There are 14 residues in the CDR3. The CDR3 bases are TGTGCCAGCAGTTATCCGGGGAACACAGATACGCAGTATTTT. Translation: CASSYPGNTDTQYF.

This clonotype appeared a few times. The rearrangement uses TRBV20-1 and TRBJ1-2; 7 positions agree with TRBD1. Trimming cost V 3 bases and J 8 bases; bases outside gene matches: 12. The CDR3 loop spans 14 amino acids. The V gene's germline CDR1 is DFQATT and CDR2 SNEGSKA (reference sequence). The CDR3 bases are TGCAGTGCTAGTCAAGGGGGCCCCCTTTGGGGCTACACCTTC. It is translated as CSASQGGPLWGYTF.

This clonotype was detected ten times or more. The chain combines TRBV12-3 or TRBV12-4 with TRBJ2-7; a weak D match, TRBD1 (6 bases). V gave up 6 bases and J gave up 1 base, with 13 bases separating them. The CDR3 is 14 amino acids. In DNA form, the CDR3 reads TGTGCCAGCAGCCGAACGGACAGATCCTACGAGCAGTACTTC. Its protein product is CASSRTDRSYEQYF.